This TCR beta chain came from a study of blood T cell repertoires in COVID-19. Source study methods: Scientists estimated how many nucleated cells there were by amplifying reference gene primers. The method was immunoSEQ multiplex PCR; TCRdb's version includes in-frame clones alone and lacks a portion of them. The V and J calls and clone size come from that table; D and trimming were worked out from the DNA. The data show about 110,000 clones, roughly 85% seen once. The CDR3 has 16 amino acids. Germline assignment: CDR1 SEHNR and CDR2 FQNEAQ (reference sequence). J lost 2 bases, V lost 4 bases, and 9 bases had no gene match.

Sequenced input: peripheral blood. The receptor's source is a human donor in a cohort sampled during active COVID-19. The chain joins TRBV7-9 to TRBJ2-7; TRBD2 matches at 9 bases. The CDR3 protein is CASSSPNSGSTYEQYF. The CDR3 nucleotides are TGTGCCAGCAGCTCCCCGAATAGCGGGAGTACCTACGAGCAGTACTTC.